This T cell receptor (beta chain) was recorded in a study of human T cells and chemical hapten exposure. This clonotype was counted many times. V was trimmed by 8 bases and J by 0 bases, leaving 10 bases between them. Germline V gene lookup returns CDR1 MNHEY and CDR2 SVGEGT. The CDR3 sequence is 13 residues long. TCRdb reanalysed the RACE reads using MiXCR and keeps one entry per CDR3 protein. The data show about 99,000 distinct CDR3 sequences, with approximately 13% seen just once and roughly 2% held by the top ten. Time point: patch test 1, 2 weeks after DPC sensitization. Treatment reported: therapeutic diphenylcyclopropenone sensitization with weekly scalp DPC.

This sequence originates from a woman in her forties with alopecia areata. Some clones in this sample may be carry-over from other donors' samples. The sample in question was whole blood, obtained in connection with sensitization to the hapten diphenylcyclopropenone (DPC). The chain employs TRBV6-2 or TRBV6-3 and TRBJ1-2; D is ambiguous. The CDR3, as DNA: TGTGCCAGCCGACGGTCGTCTAACTATGGCTACACCTTC. Its translation is CASRRSSNYGYTF.